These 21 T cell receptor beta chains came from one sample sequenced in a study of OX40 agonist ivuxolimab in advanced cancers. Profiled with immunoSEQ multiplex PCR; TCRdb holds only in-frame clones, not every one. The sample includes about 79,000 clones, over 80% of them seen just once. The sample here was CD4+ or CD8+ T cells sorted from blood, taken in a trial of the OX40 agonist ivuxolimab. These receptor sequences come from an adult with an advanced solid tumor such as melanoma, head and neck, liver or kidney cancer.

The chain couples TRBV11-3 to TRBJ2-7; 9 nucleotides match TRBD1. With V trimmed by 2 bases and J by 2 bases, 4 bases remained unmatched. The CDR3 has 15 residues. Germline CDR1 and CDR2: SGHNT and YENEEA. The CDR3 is CASSLRGTGPYEQYF. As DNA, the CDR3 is TGTGCCAGCAGCTTACGGGGGACAGGGCCCTACGAGCAGTACTTC.

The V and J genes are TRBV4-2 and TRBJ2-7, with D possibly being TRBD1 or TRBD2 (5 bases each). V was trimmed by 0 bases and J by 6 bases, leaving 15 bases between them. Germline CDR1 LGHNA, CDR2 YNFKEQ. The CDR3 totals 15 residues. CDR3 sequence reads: CASSQDYLGDREQYF. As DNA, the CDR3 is TGTGCCAGCAGCCAAGATTATCTAGGGGACCGCGAGCAGTACTTC.

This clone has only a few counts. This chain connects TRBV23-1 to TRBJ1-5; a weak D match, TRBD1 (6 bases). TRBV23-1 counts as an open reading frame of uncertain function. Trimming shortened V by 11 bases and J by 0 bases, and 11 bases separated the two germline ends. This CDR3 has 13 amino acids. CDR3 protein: CAGTHYSNQPQHF. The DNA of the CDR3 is TGCGCCGGGACACATTATAGCAATCAGCCCCAGCATTTT.

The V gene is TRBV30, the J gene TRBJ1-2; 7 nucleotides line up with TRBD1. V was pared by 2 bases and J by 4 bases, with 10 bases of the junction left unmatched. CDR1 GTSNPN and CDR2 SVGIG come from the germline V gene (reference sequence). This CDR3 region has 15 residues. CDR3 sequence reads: CAWSFPGQSPYGYTF. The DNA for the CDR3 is TGTGCCTGGAGTTTTCCGGGACAGAGCCCCTATGGCTACACCTTC.

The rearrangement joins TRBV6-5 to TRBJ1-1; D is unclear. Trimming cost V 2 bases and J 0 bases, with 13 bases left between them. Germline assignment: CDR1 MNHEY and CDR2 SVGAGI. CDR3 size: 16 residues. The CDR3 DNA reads TGTGCCAGCAGTTACGCGGCCATACTTATGAACACTGAAGCTTTCTTT. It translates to CASSYAAILMNTEAFF.

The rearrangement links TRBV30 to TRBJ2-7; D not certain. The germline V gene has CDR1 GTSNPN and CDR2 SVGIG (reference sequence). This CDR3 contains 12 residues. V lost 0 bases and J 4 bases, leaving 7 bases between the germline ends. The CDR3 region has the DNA TGTGCCTGGAGTGTGGTCAGATACGAGCAGTACTTC. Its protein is CAWSVVRYEQYF.

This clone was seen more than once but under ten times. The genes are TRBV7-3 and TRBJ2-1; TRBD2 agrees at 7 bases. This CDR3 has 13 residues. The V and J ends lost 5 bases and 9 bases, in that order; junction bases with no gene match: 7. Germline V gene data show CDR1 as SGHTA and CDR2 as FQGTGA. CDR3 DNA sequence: TGTGCCAGCAGCCTATTGGCGGGAGCTGAGCAGTTCTTC. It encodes CASSLLAGAEQFF. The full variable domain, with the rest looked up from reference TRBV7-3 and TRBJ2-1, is GAGVSQTPSNKVTEKGKYVELRCDPISGHTALYWYRQSLGQGPEFLIYFQGTGAADDSGLPNDRFFAVRPEGSVSTLKIQRTERGDSAVYLCASSLLAGAEQFFGPGTRLTVL.

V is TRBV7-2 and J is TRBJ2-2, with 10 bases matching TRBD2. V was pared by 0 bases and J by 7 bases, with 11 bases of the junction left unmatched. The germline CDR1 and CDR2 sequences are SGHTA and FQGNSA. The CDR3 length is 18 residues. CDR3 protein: CASSLALPGLAPFGELFF. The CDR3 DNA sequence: TGTGCCAGCAGCTTAGCGTTACCGGGACTAGCGCCCTTCGGGGAGCTGTTTTTT.

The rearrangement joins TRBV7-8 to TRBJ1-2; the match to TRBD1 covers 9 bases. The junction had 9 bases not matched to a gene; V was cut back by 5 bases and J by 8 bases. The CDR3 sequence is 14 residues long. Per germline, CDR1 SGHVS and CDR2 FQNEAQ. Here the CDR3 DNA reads TGTGCCAGCAGCCCGCCGGGACAGGGAGGAGGCTACACCTTC. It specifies CASSPPGQGGGYTF.

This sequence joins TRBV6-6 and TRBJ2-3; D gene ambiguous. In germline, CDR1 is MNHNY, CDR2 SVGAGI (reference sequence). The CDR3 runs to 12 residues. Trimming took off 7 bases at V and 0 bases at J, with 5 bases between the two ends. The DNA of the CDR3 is TGTGCCAGCACCAAAAGCACAGATACGCAGTATTTT. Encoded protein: CASTKSTDTQYF.

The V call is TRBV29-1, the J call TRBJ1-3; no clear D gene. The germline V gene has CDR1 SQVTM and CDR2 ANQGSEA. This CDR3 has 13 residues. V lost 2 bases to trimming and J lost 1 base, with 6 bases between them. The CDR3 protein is CSVERQSGNTIYF. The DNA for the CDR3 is TGCAGCGTTGAAAGGCAGTCTGGAAACACCATATATTTT.

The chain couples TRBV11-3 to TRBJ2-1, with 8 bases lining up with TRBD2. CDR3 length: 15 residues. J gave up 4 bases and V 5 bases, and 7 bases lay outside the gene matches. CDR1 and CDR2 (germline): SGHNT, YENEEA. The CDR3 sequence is CASSTFGGEYNEQFF. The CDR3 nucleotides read TGTGCCAGCAGCACGTTCGGGGGGGAATACAATGAGCAGTTCTTC. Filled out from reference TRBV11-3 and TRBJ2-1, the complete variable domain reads EAGVVQSPRYKIIEKKQPVAFWCNPISGHNTLYWYLQNLGQGPELLIRYENEEAVDDSQLPKDRFSAERLKGVDSTLKIQPAELGDSAVYLCASSTFGGEYNEQFFGPGTRLTVL.

The CDR3 region is CAWGTGGAFEAFF. As DNA, the CDR3 is TGTGCCTGGGGGACAGGGGGCGCATTCGAAGCTTTCTTT. The chain recombines TRBV30 with TRBJ1-1, with TRBD1 matching 12 bases. This CDR3 region has 13 residues. Trimming removed 5 bases from V and 8 bases from J; junction bases left unmatched: 6. Looked up from germline, CDR1 is GTSNPN and CDR2 is SVGIG (reference sequence).

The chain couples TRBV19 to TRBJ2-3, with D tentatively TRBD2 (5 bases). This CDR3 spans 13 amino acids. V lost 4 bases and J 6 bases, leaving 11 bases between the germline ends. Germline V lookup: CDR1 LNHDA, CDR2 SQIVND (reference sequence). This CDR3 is CASSRAREDTQYF. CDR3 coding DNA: TGTGCCAGTAGTAGGGCGAGGGAGGATACGCAGTATTTT.

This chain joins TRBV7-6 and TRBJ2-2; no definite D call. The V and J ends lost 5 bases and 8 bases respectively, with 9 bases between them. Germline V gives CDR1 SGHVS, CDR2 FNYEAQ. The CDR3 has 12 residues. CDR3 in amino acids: CASSHDQGELFF. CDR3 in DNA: TGTGCCAGCAGCCATGACCAAGGGGAGCTGTTTTTT. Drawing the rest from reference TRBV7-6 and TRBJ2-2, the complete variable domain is GAGVSQSPRYKVTKRGQDVALRCDPISGHVSLYWYRQALGQGPEFLTYFNYEAQQDKSGLPNDRFSAERPEGSISTLTIQRTEQRDSAMYRCASSHDQGELFFGEGSRLTVL.

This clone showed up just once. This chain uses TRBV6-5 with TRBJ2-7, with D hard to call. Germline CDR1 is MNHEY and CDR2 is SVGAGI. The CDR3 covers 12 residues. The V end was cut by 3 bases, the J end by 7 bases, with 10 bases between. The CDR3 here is CASSYEGPEQYF. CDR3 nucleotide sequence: TGTGCCAGCAGTTATGAAGGTCCGGAGCAGTACTTC.

The CDR3 DNA reads as TGTGCCAGTACCCCCCTGAGGACGCGGGGGACCGGGGAGCTGTTTTTT. Amino acids: CASTPLRTRGTGELFF. The chain combines TRBV19 with TRBJ2-2, with 7 bases matching TRBD2. Trimming took 7 bases from V and 5 from J; bases not matched to a gene: 13. The germline V gene encodes CDR1 LNHDA and CDR2 SQIVND (reference sequence). CDR3 length: 16 amino acids.

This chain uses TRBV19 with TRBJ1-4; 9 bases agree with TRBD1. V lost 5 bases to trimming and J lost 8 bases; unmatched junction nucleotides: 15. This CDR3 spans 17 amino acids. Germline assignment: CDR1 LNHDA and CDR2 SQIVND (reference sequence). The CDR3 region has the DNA TGTGCCAGTAGTTCAACCCCCAGGGACAGGGAAGGCGAAAAACTGTTTTTT. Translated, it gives CASSSTPRDREGEKLFF.

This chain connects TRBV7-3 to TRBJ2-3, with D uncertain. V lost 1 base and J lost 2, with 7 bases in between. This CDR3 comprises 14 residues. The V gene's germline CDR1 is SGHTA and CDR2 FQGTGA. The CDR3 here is CASSLNRVTDTQYF. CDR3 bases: TGTGCCAGCAGCTTAAACCGAGTCACAGATACGCAGTATTTT.

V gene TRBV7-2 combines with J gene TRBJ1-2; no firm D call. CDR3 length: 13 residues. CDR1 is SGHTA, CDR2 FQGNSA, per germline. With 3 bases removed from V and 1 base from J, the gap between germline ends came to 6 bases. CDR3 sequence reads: CASSFTSNYGYTF. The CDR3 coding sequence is TGTGCCAGCAGCTTTACCAGTAACTATGGCTACACCTTC.

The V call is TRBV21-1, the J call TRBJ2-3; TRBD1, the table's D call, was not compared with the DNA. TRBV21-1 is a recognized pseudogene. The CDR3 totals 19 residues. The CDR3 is CASSKEAAKQGASTDTQYF. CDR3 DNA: TGTGCCAGCAGCAAAGAAGCCGCCAAACAGGGAGCTAGCACAGATACGCAGTATTTT.